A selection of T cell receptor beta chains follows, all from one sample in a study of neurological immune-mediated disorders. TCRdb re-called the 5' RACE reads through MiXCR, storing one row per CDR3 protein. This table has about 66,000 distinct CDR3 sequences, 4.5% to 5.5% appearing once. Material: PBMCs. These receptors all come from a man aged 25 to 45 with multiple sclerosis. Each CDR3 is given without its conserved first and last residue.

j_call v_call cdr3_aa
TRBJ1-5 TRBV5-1 ASSSGPDQPQN
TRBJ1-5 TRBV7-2 ASSLVGQQPQH
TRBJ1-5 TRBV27 ASSSQWCEGVRNQPQN
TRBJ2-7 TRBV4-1 ANSRQGNEQY
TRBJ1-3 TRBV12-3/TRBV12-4 ASSTGVAGNTIY
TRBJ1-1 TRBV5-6 ASSRQREAF
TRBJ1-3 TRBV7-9 ASGGTPKTGNTIY
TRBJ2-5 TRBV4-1 ASSPKAPNTGTPETQY
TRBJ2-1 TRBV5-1 ASSLFSGGAWDEQF
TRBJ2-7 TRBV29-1 SVEVRYEQY
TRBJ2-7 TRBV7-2 ASSLGGGMDSYEQY
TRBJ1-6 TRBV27 ASSSRQGDYNSPLH
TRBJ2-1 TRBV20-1 SASMGYNEQF
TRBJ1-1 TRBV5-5 ASSSWTGTNTEAF
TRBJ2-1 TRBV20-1 SALGPGMENEQF
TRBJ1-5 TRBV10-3 AISETGGADQPQH
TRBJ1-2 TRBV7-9 ASRTGHYGYT
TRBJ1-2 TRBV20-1 SARDRAGGAYGYT
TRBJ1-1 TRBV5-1 ASRSTGMNTEAF
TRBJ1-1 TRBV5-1 ASSLESPNTEAF
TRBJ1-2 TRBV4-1 ASSQDLEKARSYT
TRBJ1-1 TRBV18 ASSPERVAEAF
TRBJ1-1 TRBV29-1 SVLPGPRATTEAF
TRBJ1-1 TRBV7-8 ASSLTGVSTEAF
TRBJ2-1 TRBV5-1 ASSLVAGTYNEQF
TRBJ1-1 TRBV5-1 ASSDTVNTEAF
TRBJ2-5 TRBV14 ASSPIRDRGTQY
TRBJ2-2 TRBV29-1 SVVSVLGTGELF
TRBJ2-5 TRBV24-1 ATSDSLTGTATETQY
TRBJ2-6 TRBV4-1 ASSQNIPGQSSGANVLT
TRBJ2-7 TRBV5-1 ASSLGQQTPSFYEQY
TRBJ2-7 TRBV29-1 SAVGGSSYEQY
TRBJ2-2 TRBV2 ASSERGGHNTGELF
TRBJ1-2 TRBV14 ASSPDRVSSRSYT
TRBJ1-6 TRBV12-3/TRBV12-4 ASSPEDYRAGSPLH
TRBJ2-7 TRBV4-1 ASSPGGRGDEQY
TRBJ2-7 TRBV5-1 ASSSANPYEQY
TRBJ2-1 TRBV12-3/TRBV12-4 ASSLAFSGGDEQF
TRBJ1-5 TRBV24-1 ATGQGVSNQPQH
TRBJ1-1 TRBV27 ASSGFTEAF
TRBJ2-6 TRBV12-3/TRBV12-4 ASRYGANVLT
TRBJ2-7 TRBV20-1 SARDQRGEEQY
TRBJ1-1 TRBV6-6 ASSRGNTEAF
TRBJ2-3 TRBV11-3 ASSFSGEGTDTQY
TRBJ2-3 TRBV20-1 SAKIRTSGSTDTQY
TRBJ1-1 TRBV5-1 ASSALQGRNTEAF